This TCR beta chain was found in a study of blood T cell repertoires in COVID-19. For the study at large: Samples came from the United States, Italy and Spain, spanning acute and convalescent COVID-19. Nucleic acid was either cDNA or gDNA, and it came from T cells, B-cell-depleted T cells, or PBMCs.

Original handling: Nucleated cell counts were estimated from reference gene primer amplification. The repertoire was sequenced with immunoSEQ multiplex PCR; TCRdb's copy has only in-frame clones and lacks some. V and J calls and clone size follow that table, whereas D and trimming were derived from the DNA. This sample has over 60,000 clones, with roughly 82% found just once. The receptor's source is a human donor in a cohort sampled during active COVID-19. Specimen: peripheral blood.

The CDR3 region has the DNA TGTGCCAGCAGCTTGGGCGGGGTCGCAGATACGCAGTATTTT. Amino acids: CASSLGGVADTQYF. The rearrangement links TRBV7-9 to TRBJ2-3, with D possibly being TRBD2 (6 bases). Trimming shortened V by 3 bases and J by 4 bases, and 11 bases separated the two germline ends. The CDR3 covers 14 residues. Looked up from germline, CDR1 is SEHNR and CDR2 is FQNEAQ (reference sequence). The variable domain in full, completed from reference TRBV7-9 and TRBJ2-3, reads DTGVSQNPRHKITKRGQNVTFRCDPISEHNRLYWYRQTLGQGPEFLTYFQNEAQLEKSRLLSDRFSAERPKGSFSTLEIQRTEQGDSAMYLCASSLGGVADTQYFGPGTRLTVL.